Presented here are 4 T cell receptor beta chains from one specimen sequenced in a study of beta chain features in type 1 diabetes (dated by TCRdb to the late 2010s). What the work shows at the level of the full study, not this receptor alone: Type 1 diabetes patients showed a moderate but significant shortening of TCRB CDR3 length in all four CD4+ subsets.

The library was prepared using the immunoSEQ multiplex PCR assay. The High Capacity cDNA Reverse Transcription Kit was used to reverse transcribe all of the isolated RNA, meaning that expressed TCRB transcripts were what got sequenced. TCRdb re-hosts the immuneACCESS table, in-frame sequences only. Its copies lack some clones; in the studies checked, an unresolved V gene accounts for under half of them, and the cause for the rest is not known. This sample comprises 640,000 or so clones, around an eighth of them detected only once. The leading ten clones occupy roughly 0.04% of the sample. These receptors are not linked to any known antigen. Sequenced material: naive CD4+ T cells from blood. The meaning of the sample's cell subset or site label: true naive CD4+ T cells. The source of these receptors is a man between 18 and 35 years old with type 1 diabetes.

The chain has TRBV10-3 and TRBJ2-2; 9 nucleotides align to TRBD1. Trimming removed 7 bases from V and 3 bases from J; junction bases left unmatched: 6. This CDR3 spans 15 amino acids. Per the germline V gene, CDR1 is ENHRY and CDR2 is SYGVKD. The CDR3, as DNA: TGTGCCATCACGCCGGGACAGGGTGACACCGGGGAGCTGTTTTTT. Its protein product is CAITPGQGDTGELFF.

The CDR3 loop is CSGRTDTQYF. DNA of the CDR3: TGCAGCGGAAGAACAGATACGCAGTATTTT. This chain uses TRBV29-1 with TRBJ2-3; D gene uncertain. V dropped 7 bases and J dropped 3 bases, with 5 bases sitting between them. In germline, CDR1 is SQVTM, CDR2 ANQGSEA. There are 10 residues in the CDR3.

The V and J genes are TRBV6-5 and TRBJ1-1; the match to TRBD1 covers 7 bases. Germline V gene data show CDR1 as MNHEY and CDR2 as SVGAGI. The CDR3 is made up of 14 amino acids. J gave up 10 bases and V 4 bases, and 12 bases lay outside the gene matches. CDR3 DNA sequence: TGTGCCAGCAGTTCTCTGGGACAGTCTCTCGTAGCTTTCTTT. Its protein product is CASSSLGQSLVAFF.

This clone has more than one count but fewer than ten. The J gene is TRBJ2-1, the V gene TRBV14; 8 bases map to TRBD2. Germline trimming cut 4 bases from V and 6 bases from J; bases unmatched to any gene: 11. This CDR3 is 16 amino acids long. CDR1 and CDR2 (germline): SGHDN, FVKESK. The CDR3 nucleotides read TGTGCCAGCAGCCGACCACGGGGGGGCCCTTCCAATGAGCAGTTCTTC. Its protein is CASSRPRGGPSNEQFF.